These 6 T cell receptor beta chains originate from one sample sequenced in a study of PD-L1 blockade in urothelial cancer. The assay was immunoSEQ multiplex PCR, and TCRdb's table has in-frame clones only and misses some. The sample includes 80,000 to 100,000 clones, more than 75% seen only once; the top ten take more than 8%. The sample consisted of PBMCs, taken around atezolizumab (anti-PD-L1) treatment. The source is a man aged 70 or older with urothelial cancer.

The chain is built from TRBV5-5 and TRBJ1-5; D gene unclear. Per the germline V gene, CDR1 is SGHKS and CDR2 is YYEKEE (reference sequence). Deletions cut 8 bases from V and 4 bases from J, with 13 bases between. There are 13 residues in the CDR3. The CDR3 is CASGLDVNQPQHF. The DNA for the CDR3 is TGTGCCAGTGGACTGGACGTAAATCAGCCCCAGCATTTT.

J is TRBJ2-1 and V is TRBV18, with D tentatively TRBD2 (6 bases). The CDR3 is 12 amino acids. CDR1 and CDR2 (germline): KGHSH, LQKENI. Trimming left V 6 bases short and J 8 bases short, with 11 bases between. CDR3 sequence reads: CASSGGGDEQFF. The CDR3 DNA reads TGTGCCAGCTCCGGGGGTGGCGATGAGCAGTTCTTC. The variable domain in full, completed from reference TRBV18 and TRBJ2-1, reads NAGVMQNPRHLVRRRGQEARLRCSPMKGHSHVYWYRQLPEEGLKFMVYLQKENIIDESGMPKERFSAEFPKEGPSILRIQQVVRGDSAAYFCASSGGGDEQFFGPGTRLTVL.

The chain uses TRBV6-5 and TRBJ1-3; 7 nucleotides agree with TRBD1. Germline-derived CDR1 and CDR2 are MNHEY and SVGAGI. The CDR3 covers 13 residues. The V gene end was trimmed by 7 bases and the J gene end by 4 bases; junction bases not matched to a gene: 4. CDR3 protein: CASTQGFGNTIYF. CDR3 nucleotide sequence: TGTGCCAGCACACAGGGGTTCGGAAACACCATATATTTT.

The genes are TRBV5-6 and TRBJ1-5; D uncertain. Trimming removed 2 bases from V and 2 bases from J, with 11 bases in between. CDR3 size: 15 residues. Germline V gives CDR1 SGHDT, CDR2 YYEEEE. CDR3 sequence: CASSFAGLGNQPQHF. CDR3 DNA: TGTGCCAGCAGCTTTGCGGGGTTAGGCAATCAGCCCCAGCATTTT. Full variable domain (remainder filled in from reference TRBV5-6 and TRBJ1-5): DAGVTQSPTHLIKTRGQQVTLRCSPKSGHDTVSWYQQALGQGPQFIFQYYEEEERQRGNFPDRFSGHQFPNYSSELNVNALLLGDSALYLCASSFAGLGNQPQHFGDGTRLSIL.

This clone appeared a few times. The chain is built from TRBV27 and TRBJ1-4; perhaps TRBD1 as D (5 bases). The CDR3 spans 14 residues. The V end was cut by 5 bases, the J end by 3 bases, with 10 bases between. CDR1 is MNHEY and CDR2 is SMNVEV in the germline V gene (reference sequence). The CDR3 DNA sequence: TGTGCCAGCAGTGGGGGGGGTCCTAATGAAAAACTGTTTTTT. The encoded protein is CASSGGGPNEKLFF. The full variable domain, rest sourced from reference TRBV27 and TRBJ1-4, is EAQVTQNPRYLITVTGKKLTVTCSQNMNHEYMSWYRQDPGLGLRQIYYSMNVEVTDKGDVPEGYKVSRKEKRNFPLILESPSPNQTSLYFCASSGGGPNEKLFFGSGTQLSVL.

The genes are TRBV4-1 and TRBJ2-5; TRBD1 aligns across 8 bases. This CDR3 contains 14 residues. Germline CDR1 MGHRA, CDR2 YSYEKL. Trimming took 4 bases from V and 5 from J; bases not matched to a gene: 6. Written as DNA, the CDR3 is TGCGCCAGCAGCCCAGGACAGGGCAGGGAGACCCAGTACTTC. Its protein is CASSPGQGRETQYF.